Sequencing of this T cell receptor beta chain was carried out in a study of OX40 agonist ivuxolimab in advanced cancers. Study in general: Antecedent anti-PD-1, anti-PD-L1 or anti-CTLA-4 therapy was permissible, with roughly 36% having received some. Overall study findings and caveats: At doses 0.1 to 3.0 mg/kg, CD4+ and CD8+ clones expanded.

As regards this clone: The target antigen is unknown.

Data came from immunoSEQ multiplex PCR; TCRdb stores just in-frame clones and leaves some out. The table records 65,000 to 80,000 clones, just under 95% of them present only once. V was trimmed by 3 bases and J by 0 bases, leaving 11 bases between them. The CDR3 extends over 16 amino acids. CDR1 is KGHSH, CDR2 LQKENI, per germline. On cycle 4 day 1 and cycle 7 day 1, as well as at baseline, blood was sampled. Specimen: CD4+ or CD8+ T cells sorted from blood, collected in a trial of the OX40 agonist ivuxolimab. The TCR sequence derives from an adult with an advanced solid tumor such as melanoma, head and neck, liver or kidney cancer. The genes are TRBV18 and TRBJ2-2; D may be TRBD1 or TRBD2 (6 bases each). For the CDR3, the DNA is TGTGCCAGCTCACCCTACAGGGAGGCGAACACCGGGGAGCTGTTTTTT. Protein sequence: CASSPYREANTGELFF.